This TCR beta chain was identified during a study of blood T cell repertoires in COVID-19. Across the study: There were acute and convalescent COVID-19 samples, and they came from the United States, Italy and Spain. The cDNA or gDNA used as material had been derived from T cells, B-cell-depleted T cells, or PBMCs.

The study recruited people aged 18 to 89 years across under 25 US areas. This CDR3 is 17 amino acids long. CDR1 is MDHEN and CDR2 is SYDVKM in the germline V gene. J was trimmed by 1 base and V by 3 bases; bases with no gene match: 8. Original handling: For nucleated cells, counts were estimated from reference gene primer amplification. Measured with immunoSEQ multiplex PCR; TCRdb has only the in-frame clones, and not every one. V, J and clone size derive from that table, while D and trimming were established from the DNA sequence. The sample contains a few hundred thousand clones, 80% to 90% of which appear only once.

Specimen: PBMCs or T cells enriched from blood (not recorded which). The source is a woman in her thirties or forties with acute COVID-19. The gene calls are TRBV28 and TRBJ2-3; the match to TRBD1 covers 9 bases. As DNA, the CDR3 is TGTGCCAGCAGTTTTCAGGGGACAGGGATGCGCACAGATACGCAGTATTTT. Residues: CASSFQGTGMRTDTQYF.